The 9 T cell receptor beta chains below all came from one sample that was sequenced in a study of blood T cell repertoires in COVID-19. TCRdb keeps only in-frame clones here, not all; method: immunoSEQ multiplex PCR. The table includes 210,000 or so clones, around 84% detected once. Sequencing was done on a sample of peripheral blood. The source of these receptors is an elderly woman with active or convalescent COVID-19.

V and J are TRBV28 and TRBJ2-7; TRBD2 aligns across 9 bases. The CDR3 is 15 residues long. CDR1 and CDR2 from the germline V gene are MDHEN and SYDVKM. V was clipped by 7 bases and J by 5 bases; unmatched bases: 12. The CDR3 sequence is CASILGASGDHEQYF. As DNA, the CDR3 is TGTGCCAGCATCCTGGGGGCTAGCGGGGACCACGAGCAGTACTTC. The variable domain in full, with the rest retrieved from reference TRBV28 and TRBJ2-7, is DVKVTQSSRYLVKRTGEKVFLECVQDMDHENMFWYRQDPGLGLRLIYFSYDVKMKEKGDIPEGYSVSREKKERFSLILESASTNQTSMYLCASILGASGDHEQYFGPGTRLTVT.

V usage is TRBV27 and J usage is TRBJ2-1, with 7 bases matching TRBD1. The V and J ends lost 7 bases and 2 bases, in that order; junction bases with no gene match: 14. This CDR3 region has 17 residues. Germline V lookup: CDR1 MNHEY, CDR2 SMNVEV (reference sequence). The CDR3 sequence is CASNSIQGDGAYNEQFF. The CDR3 bases are TGTGCCAGCAACTCAATTCAGGGGGACGGGGCCTACAATGAGCAGTTCTTC.

This clone was recorded once. V is TRBV3-1 (or the pseudogene TRBV3-2) and J is TRBJ2-5, with 8 bases matching TRBD1. The trim removed 2 bases at V and 2 bases at J, leaving 1 base unmatched. Germline loops: CDR1 LGHDT, CDR2 YNNKEL (reference sequence). The CDR3 has 14 residues. The CDR3 sequence: CASSQNRGQETQYF. CDR3 sequence (DNA): TGTGCCAGCAGCCAAAACAGGGGGCAAGAGACCCAGTACTTC.

The V gene is TRBV18, the J gene TRBJ1-5; 8 nucleotides line up with TRBD1. The V segment lost 0 bases and the J segment 4 bases; nucleotides outside the gene matches: 5. The germline gives CDR1 KGHSH, CDR2 LQKENI. The CDR3 loop spans 16 amino acids. In DNA, the CDR3 is TGTGCCAGCTCACCACCGGGACAGGTCATAAATCAGCCCCAGCATTTT. Translation: CASSPPGQVINQPQHF.

Notes on this clone: Other DNA sequences in this sample translate to the same CDR3. The rearrangement links TRBV18 to TRBJ2-7; perhaps TRBD2 as D (5 bases). Trimming shortened V by 3 bases and J by 1 base, and 7 bases separated the two germline ends. The germline V gene has CDR1 KGHSH and CDR2 LQKENI. The CDR3 extends over 13 amino acids. The chain's CDR3 is CASSPDSSYEQYF. The CDR3 nucleotides read TGTGCCAGCTCACCGGACTCGTCCTACGAGCAGTACTTC.

The CDR3 coding sequence is TGTGCCAGCAGCGTAGCTGGGGAGCCCCCCTACGAGCAGTACTTC. This translates into CASSVAGEPPYEQYF. The chain carries TRBV9 and TRBJ2-7, with D possibly matching TRBD2 (5 bases). This CDR3 is 15 amino acids long. The V and J ends lost 0 bases and 2 bases respectively, with 12 bases between them. Germline lookup yields CDR1 SGDLS and CDR2 YYNGEE. Complete variable domain (other parts from reference TRBV9 and TRBJ2-7): DSGVTQTPKHLITATGQRVTLRCSPRSGDLSVYWYQQSLDQGLQFLIQYYNGEERAKGNILERFSAQQFPDLHSELNLSSLELGDSALYFCASSVAGEPPYEQYFGPGTRLTVT.

This clone occurred once. The rearrangement joins TRBV6-6 to TRBJ2-7; 9 bases fit TRBD2. Looked up from germline, CDR1 is MNHNY and CDR2 is SVGAGI (reference sequence). V shed 4 bases and J 0 bases; nucleotides not matched to a gene: 1. This CDR3 region has 14 residues. CDR3 residues: CASSFSGSSYEQYF. Here the CDR3 DNA reads TGTGCCAGCAGTTTTAGCGGGAGCTCCTACGAGCAGTACTTC.

The chain links TRBV7-9 to TRBJ1-2; D is possibly TRBD1 (6 bases). Germline CDR1 is SEHNR and CDR2 is FQNEAQ (reference sequence). There are 15 residues in the CDR3. Trimming took 1 base from V and 5 from J, leaving 14 bases between them. CDR3 loop: CASSLVTGSSYGYTF. CDR3 coding DNA: TGTGCCAGCAGCTTAGTCACAGGGTCGTCGTATGGCTACACCTTC.

This clone was seen just once. The chain recombines TRBV9 with TRBJ2-5; perhaps TRBD1 as D (5 bases). With 0 bases removed from V and 5 bases from J, the gap between germline ends came to 17 bases. The germline CDR1 and CDR2 sequences are SGDLS and YYNGEE. The CDR3 is made up of 16 amino acids. DNA of the CDR3: TGTGCCAGCAGCGTAGAGGGCAGGGCCCATGGGGAGACCCAGTACTTC. Its protein is CASSVEGRAHGETQYF. The full variable domain, in which reference TRBV9 and TRBJ2-5 provide the parts outside the CDR3, is DSGVTQTPKHLITATGQRVTLRCSPRSGDLSVYWYQQSLDQGLQFLIQYYNGEERAKGNILERFSAQQFPDLHSELNLSSLELGDSALYFCASSVEGRAHGETQYFGPGTRLLVL.